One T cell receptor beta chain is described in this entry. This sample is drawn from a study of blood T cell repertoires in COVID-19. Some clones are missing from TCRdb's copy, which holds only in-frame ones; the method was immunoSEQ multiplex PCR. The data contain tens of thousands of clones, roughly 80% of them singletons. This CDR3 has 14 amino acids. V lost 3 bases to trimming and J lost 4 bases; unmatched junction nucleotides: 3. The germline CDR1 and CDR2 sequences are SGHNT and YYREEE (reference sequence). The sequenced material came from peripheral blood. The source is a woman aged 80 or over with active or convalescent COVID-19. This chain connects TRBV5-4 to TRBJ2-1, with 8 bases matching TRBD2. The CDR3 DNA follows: TGTGCCAGCAGCTCGGGGGGGCTGTACAATGAGCAGTTCTTC. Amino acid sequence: CASSSGGLYNEQFF.